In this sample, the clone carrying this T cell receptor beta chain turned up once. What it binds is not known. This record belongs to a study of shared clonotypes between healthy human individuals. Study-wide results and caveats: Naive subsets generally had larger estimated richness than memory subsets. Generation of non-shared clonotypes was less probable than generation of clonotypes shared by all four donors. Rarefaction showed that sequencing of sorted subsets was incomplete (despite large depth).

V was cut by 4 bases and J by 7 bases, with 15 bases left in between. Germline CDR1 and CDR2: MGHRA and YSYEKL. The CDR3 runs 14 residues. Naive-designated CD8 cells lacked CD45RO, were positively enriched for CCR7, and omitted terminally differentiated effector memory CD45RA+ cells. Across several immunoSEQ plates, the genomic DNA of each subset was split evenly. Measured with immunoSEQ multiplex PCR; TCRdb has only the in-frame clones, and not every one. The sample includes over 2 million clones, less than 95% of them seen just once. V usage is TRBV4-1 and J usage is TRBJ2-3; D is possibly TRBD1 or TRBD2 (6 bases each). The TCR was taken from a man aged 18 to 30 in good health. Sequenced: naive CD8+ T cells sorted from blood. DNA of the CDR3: TGCGCCAGCAGCCGTACTAGGGGGGCAAATACGCAGTATTTT. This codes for CASSRTRGANTQYF.